This paragraph covers one T cell receptor beta chain sequence. This sample is part of a study of T cell responses to AZD1222 COVID-19 vaccine. With 6 bases clipped from V and 4 bases from J, the junction kept 15 bases outside the gene matches. Germline V lookup: CDR1 MDHEN, CDR2 SYDVKM. The CDR3 is made up of 16 amino acids. This table comes from immunoSEQ multiplex PCR, and its TCRdb copy is limited to in-frame clones, with some not included. The sample comprises roughly 150,000 clones, approximately 90% of which are singletons, and about 3.5% rests with the top ten. The specimen was peripheral blood, collected on day 0 of AZD1222 vaccination. The sequence came from an adult in good health. The J gene is TRBJ2-7, the V gene TRBV28; 7 nucleotides align to TRBD1. CDR3 region: CASSLRGRIGLYEQYF. The CDR3 DNA sequence: TGTGCCAGCAGCTTAAGGGGGCGCATAGGTCTGTACGAGCAGTACTTC.